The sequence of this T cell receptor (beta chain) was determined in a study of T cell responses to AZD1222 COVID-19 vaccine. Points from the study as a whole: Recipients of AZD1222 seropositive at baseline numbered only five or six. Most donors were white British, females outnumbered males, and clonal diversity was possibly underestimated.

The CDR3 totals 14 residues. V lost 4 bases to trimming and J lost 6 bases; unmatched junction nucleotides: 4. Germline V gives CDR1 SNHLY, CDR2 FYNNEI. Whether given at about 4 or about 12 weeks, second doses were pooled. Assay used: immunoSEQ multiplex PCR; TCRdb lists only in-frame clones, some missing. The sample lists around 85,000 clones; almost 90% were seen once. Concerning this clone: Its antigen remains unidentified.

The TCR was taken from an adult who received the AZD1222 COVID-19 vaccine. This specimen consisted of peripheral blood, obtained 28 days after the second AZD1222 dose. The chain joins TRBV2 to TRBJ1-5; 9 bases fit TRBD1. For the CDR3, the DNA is TGTGCCAGCAGTGGGACAGGGGAGGCTCAGCCCCAGCATTTT. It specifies CASSGTGEAQPQHF.